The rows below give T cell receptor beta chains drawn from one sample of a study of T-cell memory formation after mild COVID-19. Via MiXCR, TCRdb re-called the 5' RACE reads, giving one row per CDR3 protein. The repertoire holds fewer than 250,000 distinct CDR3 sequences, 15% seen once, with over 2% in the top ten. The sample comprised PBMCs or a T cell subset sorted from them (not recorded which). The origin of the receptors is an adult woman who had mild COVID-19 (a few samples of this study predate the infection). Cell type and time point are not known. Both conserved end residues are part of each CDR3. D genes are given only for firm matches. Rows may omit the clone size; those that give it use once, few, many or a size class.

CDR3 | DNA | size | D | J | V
CASSYSLGGTGNTIYF | TGTGCCAGCAGTTACTCTTTAGGGGGAACTGGAAACACCATATATTTT | many | . | TRBJ1-3 | TRBV6-5
CASSLDPGLAGEQYF | TGCGCCAGCAGCTTGGATCCCGGACTAGCGGGGGAGCAGTACTTC | many | TRBD2 | TRBJ2-7 | TRBV5-1
CASSPPGSSNTGELFF | TGTGCCAGCTCACCACCCGGGAGTTCAAACACCGGGGAGCTGTTTTTT | few | . | TRBJ2-2 | TRBV18
CASSYGGNTEAFF | TGTGCCAGCAGTTATGGCGGGAACACTGAAGCTTTCTTT | few | . | TRBJ1-1 | TRBV12-3/TRBV12-4
CATSGRTSVDTDTQYF | TGTGCCACCAGTGGTCGGACTAGCGTAGACACAGATACGCAGTATTTT | . | TRBD2 | TRBJ2-3 | TRBV24-1
CASGQGPFYEQYF | TGTGCCAGCGGACAGGGGCCATTCTACGAGCAGTACTTC | once | TRBD1 | TRBJ2-7 | TRBV6-5
CASSQDGNLNTGELFF | TGCGCCAGCAGCCAGGACGGGAACCTTAACACCGGGGAGCTGTTTTTT | many | . | TRBJ2-2 | TRBV4-3
CASSKVGRTNTEAFF | TGTGCCAGCAGCAAAGTGGGACGGACGAACACTGAAGCTTTCTTT | many | . | TRBJ1-1 | TRBV6-2/TRBV6-3
CAISEMPPIRDGFQETQYF | TGTGCCATCAGTGAAATGCCCCCCATCCGGGACGGATTTCAAGAGACCCAGTACTTC | few | . | TRBJ2-5 | TRBV10-3
CASSLGQGLNGYTF | TGTGCCAGCAGTTTAGGACAGGGATTAAATGGCTACACCTTC | few | TRBD1 | TRBJ1-2 | TRBV3-1
CASSWTATYGYTF | TGTGCCAGCAGCTGGACCGCTACCTATGGCTACACCTTC | few | . | TRBJ1-2 | TRBV7-2
CASSVGQGGTDTQYF | TGTGCCAGCAGCGTCGGACAGGGAGGGACAGATACGCAGTATTTT | few | . | TRBJ2-3 | TRBV7-6
CASTFQEPNTEAFF | TGCGCCAGCACCTTTCAGGAACCGAACACTGAAGCTTTCTTT | few | . | TRBJ1-1 | TRBV5-1
CASSTRDFYTDTQYF | TGTGCCAGCAGCACGCGGGACTTCTACACAGATACGCAGTATTTT | . | . | TRBJ2-3 | TRBV5-4
CASSLGRLFGETQYF | TGCGCCAGCAGCTTGGGTCGGCTCTTTGGGGAGACCCAGTACTTC | few | . | TRBJ2-5 | TRBV5-1
CASSPLRGRTPMNTEAFF | TGTGCCAGCTCACCACTCAGGGGGCGTACTCCTATGAACACTGAAGCTTTCTTT | few | TRBD1 | TRBJ1-1 | TRBV18
CASSRRWGEASTDTQYF | TGTGCCAGCAGTCGCAGGTGGGGGGAGGCAAGCACAGATACGCAGTATTTT | few | . | TRBJ2-3 | TRBV6-5
CASSPYEGQGYEQYF | TGTGCCAGCAGCCCGTATGAGGGACAGGGCTACGAGCAGTACTTC | . | TRBD1 | TRBJ2-7 | TRBV4-2
CSARGPPRRGGRIPDTQYF | TGCAGTGCTAGAGGTCCCCCCCGTAGGGGCGGGAGGATTCCGGATACGCAGTATTTT | once | TRBD2 | TRBJ2-3 | TRBV20-1
CASRNTYRGANTEAFF | TGCGCCAGCAGGAATACCTATCGGGGTGCTAACACTGAAGCTTTCTTT | few | . | TRBJ1-1 | TRBV5-1
CASSLGGLGNQPQHF | TGTGCCAGCAGCTTAGGAGGGTTGGGCAATCAGCCCCAGCATTTT | . | . | TRBJ1-5 | TRBV7-2
CASSLDGGAGNEQFF | TGTGCCAGCAGCTTAGACGGGGGGGCGGGAAATGAGCAGTTCTTC | few | TRBD2 | TRBJ2-1 | TRBV7-7
CASSSPGGGVGATQYF | TGTGCCAGCAGTTCCCCCGGGGGAGGGGTGGGTGCGACCCAGTACTTC | . | TRBD2 | TRBJ2-5 | TRBV12-3/TRBV12-4
CASSLEVGYEQYF | TGCGCCAGCAGCTTGGAGGTAGGATACGAGCAGTACTTC | many | . | TRBJ2-7 | TRBV5-1
CASSAQGEQFF | TGCGCCAGCAGCGCCCAGGGGGAGCAGTTCTTC | many | . | TRBJ2-1 | TRBV5-1
CSVGGTGRDEQFF | TGCAGCGTTGGGGGGACAGGGAGGGATGAGCAGTTCTTC | . | TRBD1 | TRBJ2-1 | TRBV29-1
CASSDSYQGLNGYTF | TGTGCCAGCAGTGACTCGTATCAGGGGCTCAATGGCTACACCTTC | . | . | TRBJ1-2 | TRBV6-4
CASSQEYSSYGYTF | TGCGCCAGCAGCCAAGAGTACAGCTCCTATGGCTACACCTTC | . | . | TRBJ1-2 | TRBV4-3
CASTGDRNTGELFF | TGTGCCAGCACTGGGGACAGGAACACCGGGGAGCTGTTTTTT | many | TRBD1 | TRBJ2-2 | TRBV6-6
CASSQERYGARNEQFF | TGCGCCAGCAGCCAAGAACGGTACGGGGCGAGGAATGAGCAGTTCTTC | . | . | TRBJ2-1 | TRBV4-1
CASSKTGETEAFF | TGTGCCAGCAGTAAAACAGGGGAAACTGAAGCTTTCTTT | . | TRBD1 | TRBJ1-1 | TRBV12-3/TRBV12-4
CASSRGQGSGANVLTF | TGTGCCAGCAGTCGGGGACAGGGTTCTGGGGCCAACGTCCTGACTTTC | few | TRBD1 | TRBJ2-6 | TRBV6-5
CATSDAAAGASTDTQYF | TGTGCCACCAGTGATGCCGCGGCGGGGGCTAGCACAGATACGCAGTATTTT | . | . | TRBJ2-3 | TRBV24-1
CASSLSLAKNIQYF | TGCGCCAGCAGCTTGAGTCTAGCCAAAAACATTCAGTACTTC | many | . | TRBJ2-4 | TRBV5-1
CASSLESGSSYEQYF | TGCGCCAGCAGCTTGGAGTCGGGCAGCTCCTACGAGCAGTACTTC | . | . | TRBJ2-7 | TRBV5-1
CASSSYSLRDRGLNTEAFF | TGTGCCAGCAGCTCCTACTCCCTTCGGGACAGGGGGCTAAACACTGAAGCTTTCTTT | few | TRBD1 | TRBJ1-1 | TRBV7-8
CASSPRRVAFTSTDTQYF | TGTGCCAGCAGCCCCCGGAGGGTAGCGTTTACTAGCACAGATACGCAGTATTTT | . | . | TRBJ2-3 | TRBV7-2
CSALAGPGTDTQYF | TGCAGCGCTTTGGCGGGACCTGGAACAGATACGCAGTATTTT | few | . | TRBJ2-3 | TRBV29-1
CAIRRGGEQFF | TGTGCCATCAGGAGAGGGGGTGAGCAGTTCTTC | . | . | TRBJ2-1 | TRBV10-3
CATSEERGGSYNEQFF | TGTGCCACCAGTGAAGAGCGGGGGGGCTCCTACAATGAGCAGTTCTTC | few | TRBD2 | TRBJ2-1 | TRBV24-1
CAWSALTGGDEKLFF | TGTGCCTGGAGTGCCCTGACAGGCGGGGACGAAAAACTGTTTTTT | . | . | TRBJ1-4 | TRBV30
CSVVPGQGAGWQFF | TGCAGCGTCGTACCGGGACAGGGCGCCGGATGGCAGTTCTTC | . | TRBD1 | TRBJ2-1 | TRBV29-1
CASSLALADYEQYF | TGCGCCAGCAGCTTGGCGCTAGCGGACTACGAGCAGTACTTC | few | TRBD2 | TRBJ2-7 | TRBV5-1
CASSQKGTGGETQYF | TGCGCCAGCAGTCAAAAGGGTACCGGCGGCGAGACCCAGTACTTC | . | . | TRBJ2-5 | TRBV4-1
CASSPITGGETEAFF | TGTGCCAGCTCACCAATTACAGGGGGCGAGACTGAAGCTTTCTTT | . | TRBD1 | TRBJ1-1 | TRBV18
CASSPLDSPVQEAFF | TGTGCCAGCTCACCGCTGGACAGCCCCGTCCAAGAAGCTTTCTTT | . | . | TRBJ1-1 | TRBV18
CASSMTTQPQHF | TGTGCCAGTAGTATGACAACCCAGCCCCAGCATTTT | few | . | TRBJ1-5 | TRBV19
CASSPPSGSDTQYF | TGTGCCAGCTCACCACCGTCAGGTTCTGATACGCAGTATTTT | . | . | TRBJ2-3 | TRBV18
CSAQTGDFIGYTF | TGCAGTGCTCAGACAGGGGACTTTATCGGCTACACCTTC | . | TRBD1 | TRBJ1-2 | TRBV20-1
CASSPPRQGRFSGNTIYF | TGTGCCAGCTCACCCCCCCGACAGGGCCGCTTCTCTGGAAACACCATATATTTT | . | TRBD1 | TRBJ1-3 | TRBV18
CASSLARTRGTDTQYF | TGTGCCAGCAGCTTAGCAAGGACTAGAGGAACAGATACGCAGTATTTT | . | TRBD2 | TRBJ2-3 | TRBV7-2
CASSQGASNEKLFF | TGCGCCAGCAGCCAGGGGGCCAGTAATGAAAAACTGTTTTTT | few | TRBD1 | TRBJ1-4 | TRBV5-1